The next 28 T cell receptor beta chains were all read from a single sample in a study of cytomegalovirus exposure and HLA in healthy donors. This PCR relied on a set of 60 Vbeta primers and 13 Jbeta primers. This table comes from immunoSEQ multiplex PCR, and its TCRdb copy is limited to in-frame clones, with some not included. This sample yields over 250,000 clones, of which roughly 70% are seen a single time; under 2.5% belongs to the top ten. What was sequenced was PBMCs. These receptors all come from a female donor in good health and CMV-seronegative.

The V and J genes are TRBV5-1 and TRBJ1-2; 7 nucleotides align to TRBD1. V lost 4 bases, J lost 3 bases, and 15 bases stayed unmatched. CDR3 length: 17 amino acids. The germline CDR1 and CDR2 sequences are SGHRS and YFSETQ. The CDR3 DNA reads TGCGCCAGCAGCACCCCCGACAGGGCCAGAGAGGACTATGGCTACACCTTC. It specifies CASSTPDRAREDYGYTF.

This clone was seen a handful of times. The gene calls are TRBV19 and TRBJ1-1; 8 bases are shared with TRBD1. The CDR3 length is 14 residues. Germline loops: CDR1 LNHDA, CDR2 SQIVND (reference sequence). Losses at the gene ends were 4 bases for V and 4 bases for J; bases not matched to a gene: 5. CDR3 residues: CASSTGGASTEAFF. The CDR3 nucleotides read TGTGCCAGTAGTACAGGGGGCGCGAGCACTGAAGCTTTCTTT.

V and J are TRBV6-5 and TRBJ2-4, with D hard to call. The CDR3 extends over 14 amino acids. CDR1 and CDR2 from the germline V gene are MNHEY and SVGAGI. V shed 0 bases and J shed 8 bases, with 11 bases lying between them. The CDR3 coding sequence is TGTGCCAGCAGTTACTCGATCCGAGGAGACATTCAGTACTTC. It translates to CASSYSIRGDIQYF.

In its sample, this clone was seen a few times. The chain is built from TRBV28 and TRBJ1-5; 7 nucleotides agree with TRBD1. CDR1 is MDHEN and CDR2 is SYDVKM in the germline V gene. The CDR3 extends over 18 amino acids. V lost 4 bases and J lost 0; bases outside the gene matches: 12. CDR3 residues: CASSSYGQADDSNQPQHF. As DNA, the CDR3 is TGTGCCAGCAGTTCTTATGGACAGGCTGACGATAGCAATCAGCCCCAGCATTTT.

The rearrangement links TRBV2 to TRBJ1-5; 8 nucleotides align to TRBD1. CDR1 and CDR2 from the germline V gene are SNHLY and FYNNEI. The CDR3 length is 14 residues. The J segment lost 4 bases and the V segment lost 8 bases, leaving 7 bases of the junction unmatched. The DNA for the CDR3 is TGTGCCAGCCGAGGGGGACAGGAGAATCAGCCCCAGCATTTT. This sequence encodes CASRGGQENQPQHF.

The chain employs TRBV4-1 and TRBJ1-5, with D perhaps TRBD1 (5 bases). The CDR3 spans 15 residues. CDR1 is MGHRA, CDR2 YSYEKL, per germline. V was pared by 2 bases and J by 2 bases, with 10 bases between. The CDR3 sequence is CASSQSWGGNQPQHF. In DNA, the CDR3 is TGCGCCAGCAGCCAAAGTTGGGGGGGCAATCAGCCCCAGCATTTT.

The J gene is TRBJ1-2, the V gene TRBV2, with D possibly being TRBD1 (6 bases). Germline V gives CDR1 SNHLY, CDR2 FYNNEI. Deletions cut 6 bases from V and 6 bases from J, with 11 bases between. CDR3 length: 12 residues. The CDR3 DNA is TGTGCCAGCAGGCCCCGGGACAATGGCTACACCTTC. Protein: CASRPRDNGYTF. Variable domain in full (rest from reference TRBV2 and TRBJ1-2): EPEVTQTPSHQVTQMGQEVILRCVPISNHLYFYWYRQILGQKVEFLVSFYNNEISEKSEIFDDQFSVERPDGSNFTLKIRSTKLEDSAMYFCASRPRDNGYTFGSGTRLTVV.

The chain employs TRBV5-1 and TRBJ2-5; weak D call: TRBD2 (6 bases). V lost 7 bases, J lost 2 bases, and 18 bases lay in between. CDR3 length equals 15 residues. Germline V gene data show CDR1 as SGHRS and CDR2 as YFSETQ. This chain's CDR3 is CASPDYPEEQETQYF. In DNA form, the CDR3 reads TGCGCCAGCCCGGACTATCCGGAAGAGCAAGAGACCCAGTACTTC.

The chain links TRBV15 to TRBJ2-5, with 7 bases identical to TRBD2. Trimming took 3 bases from V and 1 from J; bases not matched to a gene: 2. Looked up from germline, CDR1 is LNHNV and CDR2 is YYDKDF (reference sequence). The CDR3 totals 14 residues. CDR3 in amino acids: CATSSGGSQETQYF. CDR3 DNA: TGTGCCACCAGCAGCGGGGGGAGCCAAGAGACCCAGTACTTC.

V and J are TRBV6-1 and TRBJ2-1; 13 bases match TRBD2. CDR1 and CDR2 from the germline V gene are MNHNS and SASEGT. The trim removed 0 bases at V and 0 bases at J, leaving 5 bases unmatched. The CDR3 contains 19 residues. CDR3 region: CASSEALGTSGVSYNEQFF. CDR3 sequence (DNA): TGTGCCAGCAGTGAAGCCCTCGGGACTAGCGGGGTCTCCTACAATGAGCAGTTCTTC.

The V call is TRBV7-6, the J call TRBJ2-3, with 8 bases matching TRBD2. The CDR3 has 15 amino acids. CDR1 and CDR2 (germline): SGHVS, FNYEAQ. Trimming removed 5 bases from V and 2 bases from J; junction bases left unmatched: 6. CDR3 DNA sequence: TGTGCCAGCAGCCCCCGCGGGGGGACCACAGATACGCAGTATTTT. It translates to CASSPRGGTTDTQYF.

The V call is TRBV10-3, the J call TRBJ2-3; TRBD2 matches 11 bases. CDR1 ENHRY and CDR2 SYGVKD come from the germline V gene. The CDR3 covers 17 residues. The V gene end was trimmed by 4 bases and the J gene end by 0 bases; junction bases not matched to a gene: 6. CDR3 amino acids: CAISVGTSGGSTDTQYF. CDR3 coding DNA: TGTGCCATCAGTGTTGGGACTAGCGGAGGAAGCACAGATACGCAGTATTTT.

The rearrangement uses TRBV14 and TRBJ1-3; no clear D. CDR3 length: 17 residues. Germline V lookup: CDR1 SGHDN, CDR2 FVKESK. V was cut by 0 bases and J by 1 base, with 13 bases left in between. The CDR3 DNA is TGTGCCAGCAGCCAAGATCTGCGGGCTCGGTCTGGAAACACCATATATTTT. This translates into CASSQDLRARSGNTIYF.

The V call is TRBV11-2, the J call TRBJ1-1; TRBD1 is a possible D gene (5 bases). CDR3 size: 16 residues. Germline values: CDR1 SGHAT, CDR2 FQNNGV. Trimming took 2 bases from V and 1 from J, leaving 14 bases between them. Here the CDR3 reads CASSLTGTGTNTEAFF. Written as DNA, the CDR3 is TGTGCCAGCAGCTTAACAGGTACAGGAACGAACACTGAAGCTTTCTTT.

The chain employs TRBV11-2 and TRBJ2-1, with D uncertain. V lost 3 bases and J lost 9, with 9 bases in between. Germline CDR1 is SGHAT and CDR2 is FQNNGV. The CDR3 length is 12 residues. The CDR3 DNA is TGTGCCAGCAGCTTCCACGCGGCTGAGCAGTTCTTC. It specifies CASSFHAAEQFF.

The chain is built from TRBV5-1 and TRBJ1-1; D perhaps matches TRBD1 (6 bases). Germline lookup yields CDR1 SGHRS and CDR2 YFSETQ. This CDR3 has 14 amino acids. Trimming took off 6 bases at V and 1 base at J, with 13 bases between the two ends. For the CDR3, the DNA is TGCGCCAGCACCCTTTTGACAGGGAACACTGAAGCTTTCTTT. It encodes CASTLLTGNTEAFF.

This clone was found once. V gene TRBV28 combines with J gene TRBJ2-5; D might be TRBD1 (5 bases). The CDR3 runs to 14 residues. CDR1 MDHEN and CDR2 SYDVKM come from the germline V gene. V was cut by 10 bases and J by 5 bases, with 20 bases left in between. This CDR3 reads CATILSRVGETQYF. The CDR3 DNA sequence: TGTGCCACCATATTGTCCAGGGTGGGGGAGACCCAGTACTTC. Full variable domain (remainder filled in from reference TRBV28 and TRBJ2-5): DVKVTQSSRYLVKRTGEKVFLECVQDMDHENMFWYRQDPGLGLRLIYFSYDVKMKEKGDIPEGYSVSREKKERFSLILESASTNQTSMYLCATILSRVGETQYFGPGTRLLVL.

This chain joins TRBV12-5 and TRBJ1-5; D remains unclear. The CDR3 length is 15 residues. From germline, CDR1 is LGHNT and CDR2 FRNRAP. V was pared by 5 bases and J by 2 bases, with 13 bases between. The CDR3 spells CASGPSALGNQPQHF. CDR3 DNA: TGTGCTAGTGGTCCTTCCGCGTTGGGCAATCAGCCCCAGCATTTT. Complete variable domain (other parts from reference TRBV12-5 and TRBJ1-5): DARVTQTPRHKVTEMGQEVTMRCQPILGHNTVFWYRQTMMQGLELLAYFRNRAPLDDSGMPKDRFSAEMPDATLATLKIQPSEPRDSAVYFCASGPSALGNQPQHFGDGTRLSIL.

The V and J genes are TRBV6-1 and TRBJ2-3; 7 nucleotides match TRBD2. This CDR3 contains 14 residues. Germline V lookup: CDR1 MNHNS, CDR2 SASEGT. V trimming: 3 bases; J trimming: 5 bases; junction bases outside the gene matches: 5. The CDR3 bases are TGTGCCAGCAGTGACGCGGGAGAAGGAGATACGCAGTATTTT. It translates to CASSDAGEGDTQYF.

This rearrangement joins TRBV4-1 to TRBJ1-5; D possibly corresponds to TRBD1 (5 bases). Trimming pared 1 base from V and 3 bases from J, leaving 13 bases between. This CDR3 region has 16 residues. CDR1 and CDR2 from the germline V gene are MGHRA and YSYEKL. The CDR3 sequence: CASSQGYRSLNQPQHF. The CDR3 nucleotides are TGCGCCAGCAGCCAAGGTTACAGGTCCCTCAATCAGCCCCAGCATTTT.

This clone was recorded a few times. The CDR3 reads CASSKGRLAGDTQYF. CDR3 DNA: TGTGCCAGCAGTAAGGGAAGACTAGCCGGAGATACGCAGTATTTT. The gene calls are TRBV2 and TRBJ2-3, with 7 nucleotides matching TRBD2. With V trimmed by 5 bases and J by 5 bases, 10 bases remained unmatched. Germline CDR1 is SNHLY and CDR2 is FYNNEI. The CDR3 runs 15 residues. The variable domain in full, with the rest retrieved from reference TRBV2 and TRBJ2-3, is EPEVTQTPSHQVTQMGQEVILRCVPISNHLYFYWYRQILGQKVEFLVSFYNNEISEKSEIFDDQFSVERPDGSNFTLKIRSTKLEDSAMYFCASSKGRLAGDTQYFGPGTRLTVL.

This clone showed up just a few times. The rearrangement links TRBV6-5 to TRBJ2-1; TRBD1 is a possible D gene (5 bases). Germline V gene sequence: CDR1 MNHEY, CDR2 SVGAGI. Trimming pared 6 bases from V and 7 bases from J, leaving 10 bases between. The CDR3 loop spans 12 amino acids. The CDR3 protein is CASRTAKNEQFF. The CDR3 DNA follows: TGTGCCAGCAGGACAGCGAAGAATGAGCAGTTCTTC.

The CDR3 protein is CASSQLVGLAHEQYF. CDR3 nucleotides: TGTGCCAGCAGCCAATTGGTGGGACTAGCCCACGAGCAGTACTTC. The chain joins TRBV4-2 to TRBJ2-7; 9 bases are shared with TRBD2. V shed 2 bases and J 5 bases; nucleotides not matched to a gene: 7. This CDR3 has 15 residues. The germline gives CDR1 LGHNA, CDR2 YNFKEQ.

There are a few counts of this clone. V usage is TRBV7-9 and J usage is TRBJ2-1; D possibly corresponds to TRBD1 (6 bases). The CDR3 contains 15 residues. Germline CDR1 reads SEHNR; CDR2 reads FQNEAQ (reference sequence). Trimming removed 5 bases from V and 8 bases from J, with 19 bases in between. CDR3 in amino acids: CASSHPDRPTDEQFF. As DNA, the CDR3 is TGTGCCAGCAGCCACCCGGACAGACCCACCGATGAGCAGTTCTTC. Filled out from reference TRBV7-9 and TRBJ2-1, the complete variable domain reads DTGVSQNPRHKITKRGQNVTFRCDPISEHNRLYWYRQTLGQGPEFLTYFQNEAQLEKSRLLSDRFSAERPKGSFSTLEIQRTEQGDSAMYLCASSHPDRPTDEQFFGPGTRLTVL.

The chain is built from TRBV27 and TRBJ1-1, with 12 bases aligning to TRBD1. CDR1 is MNHEY, CDR2 SMNVEV, per germline (reference sequence). The CDR3 extends over 15 amino acids. Unmatched junction bases numbered 2, after V lost 2 bases and J lost 4 bases. The CDR3 nucleotides read TGTGCCAGCAGTTTAGGGACAGGGGGCCTCACTGAAGCTTTCTTT. As protein: CASSLGTGGLTEAFF.

Of note for this clone: At one of its ends the junction is not consistent with the germline gene, which may arise from a read error. The V and J genes are TRBV5-1 and TRBJ2-2, with 8 bases identical to TRBD2. The CDR3 is 16 residues long. From germline, CDR1 is SGHRS and CDR2 YFSETQ. The CDR3 reads CASSLYSSGVAGELSF. The CDR3 DNA reads TGCGCCAGCAGCCTGTACAGTAGCGGGGTTGCCGGGGAGCTGTCTTTT. The whole variable domain, filled in from reference TRBV5-1 and TRBJ2-2, reads KAGVTQTPRYLIKTRGQQVTLSCSPISGHRSVSWYQQTPGQGLQFLFEYFSETQRNKGNFPGRFSGRQFSNSRSEMNVSTLELGDSALYLCASSLYSSGVAGELSFGEGSRLTVL.

The rearrangement links TRBV12-5 to TRBJ2-1; TRBD2 is a possible D gene (6 bases). This CDR3 is 14 amino acids long. CDR1 and CDR2 from the germline V gene are LGHNT and FRNRAP. With 6 bases removed from V and 1 base from J, the gap between germline ends came to 10 bases. The CDR3 protein is CASGPGSSYNEQFF. CDR3 coding DNA: TGTGCTAGTGGACCCGGGAGTTCCTACAATGAGCAGTTCTTC. Supplemented by reference TRBV12-5 and TRBJ2-1, the full variable domain reads DARVTQTPRHKVTEMGQEVTMRCQPILGHNTVFWYRQTMMQGLELLAYFRNRAPLDDSGMPKDRFSAEMPDATLATLKIQPSEPRDSAVYFCASGPGSSYNEQFFGPGTRLTVL.

The chain uses TRBV27 and TRBJ1-5; D is unclear. The V gene lost 3 bases and the J gene lost 8 bases, with 14 bases spanning the gap. CDR3 length equals 14 residues. Looked up from germline, CDR1 is MNHEY and CDR2 is SMNVEV (reference sequence). The CDR3 DNA sequence: TGTGCCAGCAGTTTGGCGGGTACGTTTGAGCCCCAGCATTTT. It yields the protein CASSLAGTFEPQHF.